The text below deals with one TCR beta chain. The antigen it recognizes is unknown. Base qualities are not at hand, and no much larger clone is one base apart. This sample stems from a study of blood T cell repertoires in COVID-19 (dated by TCRdb to 2018 to 2021). With regard to the full study: Collaborator samples came from the United States, Italy and Spain and covered acute and convalescent phases of COVID-19. The material from the prospective study consisted of cDNA or gDNA derived from T cells, B-cell-depleted T cells, or PBMCs. Samples came from the ongoing ImmuneRACE study (first 160 participants) plus 1,254 subjects from 6 global collaborators. The dataset comprised deeply sampled blood TCRbeta repertoires from subjects exposed to, actively infected with, or recovered from COVID-19. Where HLA class I and class II types were available, the types were taken from metadata supplied by the sample provider, not from assay-based typing. A de-identified subject ID, COVID-19 status, age in years and sex were almost always included in the sample metadata. The repertoires were released in a freely available public database intended as a resource for research on the immune response to SARS-CoV-2. General study outcomes and caveats: Clinical and demographic metadata were provided uncurated, with the amount varying by source and participant.

CDR1 SGHVT and CDR2 SQSDAQ are derived from the germline V gene. Including the terminal cysteine and phenylalanine, the CDR3 comprises 10 residues. Of the read, only the CDR3 DNA is kept; its 30 bases are in frame from base 1. Relative to germline, V is 5 bases shorter and J is 8 bases shorter, with 4 bases between their ends. Collaborating institutions collected whole blood in K2EDTA tubes following their own protocols. For TCRbeta analysis, collaborators shipped samples in one of three forms: frozen whole blood, isolated PBMCs, or DNA extracted from either of those sample types. TCRbeta CDR3 regions were amplified from genomic DNA using the immunoSEQ Assay, a bias-controlled multiplex PCR. Per the authors' processing: Nucleated cell counts per sample were estimated from amplification of reference gene primers within the assay. To quantify the absolute abundance of each unique TCRbeta CDR3 rearrangement, sequence reads were collapsed and filtered. Productive Simpson clonality was computed per sample as the square root of Simpson's diversity index over productive rearrangements. TCRdb took this table from immuneACCESS and kept in-frame rearrangements with V and J called. Such tables lack part of the clones; where checked against another copy, unresolved V genes explain under half of the gap, and the rest is unexplained. V, J and clone size reflect that table, while D and trimming were determined from the DNA. The sample table holds 85,000 to 130,000 clones, of which over 80% were seen once. The ten largest account for around 16% of the sample.

The TCR comes from a man aged 50-59 years with acute or convalescent COVID-19. The receptor chain draws on TRBV7-4 and TRBJ1-3; no D gene can be assigned with confidence. Material for sequencing was peripheral blood. The CDR3 in this case is CASSRDTIYF. The DNA is as follows: TGTGCCAGCAGCCGTGACACCATATATTTT.